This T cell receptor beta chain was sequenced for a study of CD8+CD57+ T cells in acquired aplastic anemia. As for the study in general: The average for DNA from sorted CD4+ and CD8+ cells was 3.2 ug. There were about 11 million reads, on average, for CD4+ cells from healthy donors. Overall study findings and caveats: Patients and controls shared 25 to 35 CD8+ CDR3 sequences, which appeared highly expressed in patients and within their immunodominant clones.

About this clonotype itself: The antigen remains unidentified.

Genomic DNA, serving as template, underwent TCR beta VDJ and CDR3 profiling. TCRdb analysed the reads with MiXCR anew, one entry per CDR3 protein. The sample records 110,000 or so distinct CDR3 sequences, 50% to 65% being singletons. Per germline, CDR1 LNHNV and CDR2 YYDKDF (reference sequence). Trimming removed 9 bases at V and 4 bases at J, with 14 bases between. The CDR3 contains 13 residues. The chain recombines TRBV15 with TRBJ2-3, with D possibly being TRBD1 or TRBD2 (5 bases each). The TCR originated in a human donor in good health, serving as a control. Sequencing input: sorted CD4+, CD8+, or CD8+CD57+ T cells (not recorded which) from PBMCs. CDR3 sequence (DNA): TGTGCCACGGGGCCCCGGGGTCCAGATACGCAGTATTTT. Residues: CATGPRGPDTQYF.